This TCR beta chain was documented in a study of identical twins. The germline gives CDR1 SQVTM, CDR2 ANQGSEA. The CDR3 extends over 12 amino acids. TCRdb re-called the 5' RACE reads through MiXCR, storing one row per CDR3 protein. The sample lists approximately 280,000 distinct CDR3 sequences; about 8% were seen once. Another study also made use of these data, one on yellow fever vaccine responses in identical twins.

Sequencing was performed on memory (CD45RO+) T cells sorted from blood. The chain is built from TRBV29-1 and TRBJ2-5; 10 bases are a match to TRBD1. The receptor comes from a woman aged 18-29 years in good health. The CDR3 is CRNGTGEETQYF. In DNA, the CDR3 is TGCAGGAACGGGACAGGGGAAGAGACCCAGTACTTC.